The text below deals with one TCR beta chain. This sample stems from a study of long-term antiretroviral therapy in people with HIV. Germline V lookup: CDR1 MNHNY, CDR2 SVGAGI (reference sequence). V gave up 5 bases and J gave up 6 bases, with 11 bases separating them. This CDR3 contains 14 residues. Sequencing used immunoSEQ v3.0 at survey level. Profiled with immunoSEQ multiplex PCR; TCRdb holds only in-frame clones, not every one. The table has 15,000 or so clones, around 73% seen once. This TCR was recovered from a woman in her forties with HIV. This sequence joins TRBV6-6 and TRBJ2-6, with no clear D. Sequences were derived from unsorted PBMCs, sampled about 3.2 years after starting antiretroviral therapy. The CDR3 DNA is TGTGCCAGCAGTGCCGACACCGTGGCCAACGTCCTGACTTTC. Protein sequence: CASSADTVANVLTF.